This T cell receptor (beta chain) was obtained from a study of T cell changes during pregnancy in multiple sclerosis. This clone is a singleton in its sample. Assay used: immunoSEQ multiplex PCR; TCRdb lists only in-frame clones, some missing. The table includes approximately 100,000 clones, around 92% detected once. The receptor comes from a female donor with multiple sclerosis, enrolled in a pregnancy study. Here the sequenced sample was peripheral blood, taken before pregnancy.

This CDR3 reads CASSLSLAVQETQYF. The CDR3 nucleotides are TGTGCCAGCAGCTTATCCCTAGCGGTCCAAGAGACCCAGTACTTC. The chain is built from TRBV7-9 and TRBJ2-5; 7 nucleotides align to TRBD2. The J segment lost 1 base and the V segment lost 2 bases, leaving 4 bases of the junction unmatched. The V gene's germline CDR1 is SEHNR and CDR2 FQNEAQ (reference sequence). The CDR3 is made up of 15 amino acids.